This TCR beta chain is from a study of blood T cell repertoires in COVID-19. Generated by immunoSEQ multiplex PCR, the TCRdb table keeps only in-frame clones and is missing some. The sample lists 150,000 to 200,000 clones, roughly 85% occurring once. The CDR3 has 15 amino acids. The V gene's germline CDR1 is LGHDT and CDR2 YNNKEL (reference sequence). V lost 4 bases to trimming and J lost 10 bases; unmatched junction nucleotides: 7. This TCR was recovered from a woman in her seventies with acute or convalescent COVID-19. The chain has TRBV3-1 (or the pseudogene TRBV3-2) and TRBJ1-4; TRBD1 matches 12 bases. Sequencing was carried out using peripheral blood. The CDR3 nucleotides are TGTGCCAGCAGCCCCCGGGACAGGGGGCTCACAAAACTGTTTTTT. It codes for CASSPRDRGLTKLFF.